Shown below are 12 T cell receptor beta chains from a single sample sequenced in a study of T cells in Graves' hyperthyroidism and ophthalmopathy. TCR beta CDR3 region amplification was performed from RNA transcripts. The HTBI set primed first-round TCR CDR3 RT-PCR. MiXCR, run by TCRdb on the multiplex PCR reads, gives a single entry per CDR3 protein. Among about 420,000 distinct CDR3 sequences, 15% to 18% were seen once, and the ten largest hold around 7.7%. Sequenced input: blood. Receptors were obtained from a young woman with Graves' hyperthyroidism.

This clonotype was observed at least ten times. The chain couples TRBV7-8 to TRBJ2-5; no clear D gene. Germline CDR1 and CDR2: SGHVS and FQNEAQ. The CDR3 consists of 12 residues. Trimming took 5 bases from V and 1 from J, leaving 5 bases between them. CDR3 in amino acids: CASSGSQETQYF. The CDR3 DNA follows: TGTGCCAGCAGCGGCAGCCAAGAGACCCAGTACTTC.

This clonotype was counted at least ten times. The chain employs TRBV5-5 and TRBJ2-3, with D possibly being TRBD1 (6 bases). This CDR3 contains 14 residues. The V gene's germline CDR1 is SGHKS and CDR2 YYEKEE (reference sequence). V dropped 0 bases and J dropped 6 bases, with 11 bases sitting between them. The CDR3 reads CASSLAQGLDTQYF. The CDR3 DNA reads as TGTGCCAGCAGCTTGGCACAGGGTCTCGATACGCAGTATTTT.

This clonotype occurred a few times. The genes are TRBV6-1 and TRBJ2-7; D unresolved. The V end was cut by 7 bases, the J end by 2 bases, with 12 bases between. The germline gives CDR1 MNHNS, CDR2 SASEGT. The CDR3 consists of 13 residues. The CDR3: CASIKADTYEQYF. For the CDR3, the DNA is TGTGCCAGCATCAAAGCAGACACCTACGAGCAGTACTTC.

This clonotype was counted many times. CDR3 sequence reads: CASSLAHRVYEQYF. The CDR3 DNA reads as TGCGCCAGCAGCTTGGCCCACAGAGTCTACGAGCAGTACTTC. The rearrangement joins TRBV5-1 to TRBJ2-7; D is ambiguous. Germline V gene lookup returns CDR1 SGHRS and CDR2 YFSETQ. V gave up 0 bases and J gave up 3 bases, with 10 bases separating them. This CDR3 has 14 amino acids.

This clonotype was counted ten times or more. The CDR3 coding sequence is TGTGCCTGGAGTAGGACAGATGGAAACACCATATATTTT. Protein product: CAWSRTDGNTIYF. The chain links TRBV30 to TRBJ1-3; TRBD1 is a possible D gene (6 bases). V gave up 2 bases and J gave up 3 bases, with 8 bases separating them. Germline assignment: CDR1 GTSNPN and CDR2 SVGIG (reference sequence). The CDR3 covers 13 residues. Complete variable domain (other parts from reference TRBV30 and TRBJ1-3): SQTIHQWPATLVQPVGSPLSLECTVEGTSNPNLYWYRQAAGRGLQLLFYSVGIGQISSEVPQNLSASRPQDRQFILSSKKLLLSDSGFYLCAWSRTDGNTIYFGEGSWLTVV.

At least ten counts were recorded for this clonotype. V usage is TRBV2 and J usage is TRBJ1-6; the match to TRBD1 covers 9 bases. CDR3 length: 15 residues. V lost 6 bases to trimming and J lost 7 bases; unmatched junction nucleotides: 7. The germline V gene encodes CDR1 SNHLY and CDR2 FYNNEI. The CDR3 reads CASSPNGQGNSPLHF. The CDR3 bases are TGTGCCAGCAGCCCGAACGGACAGGGGAATTCACCCCTCCACTTT.

This clonotype was picked up a small number of times. The chain couples TRBV20-1 to TRBJ2-2; TRBD2 matches 13 bases. Germline trimming cut 3 bases from V and 6 bases from J; bases unmatched to any gene: 7. CDR3 length equals 16 residues. CDR1 is DFQATT and CDR2 is SNEGSKA in the germline V gene (reference sequence). The CDR3 DNA reads as TGCAGTGCTAGGGACGGACTAGCGGGAGACGCCGGGGAGCTGTTTTTT. Translation: CSARDGLAGDAGELFF.

This clonotype was detected ten times or more. The CDR3: CASSAPGGGSSYNSPLHF. The CDR3 bases are TGTGCCAGCAGTGCCCCAGGGGGCGGCAGCTCCTATAATTCACCCCTCCACTTT. V and J are TRBV6-1 and TRBJ1-6, with 8 bases identical to TRBD1. In germline, CDR1 is MNHNS, CDR2 SASEGT. This CDR3 is 18 amino acids long. J lost 0 bases, V lost 4 bases, and 8 bases had no gene match.

This clonotype was recorded at least ten times. The chain combines TRBV5-1 with TRBJ2-7; 8 bases fit TRBD1. This CDR3 spans 15 amino acids. V shed 1 base and J 6 bases; nucleotides not matched to a gene: 9. Per germline, CDR1 SGHRS and CDR2 YFSETQ. The CDR3 protein is CASSLIRKTGAEQYF. In nucleotides, the CDR3 is TGCGCCAGCAGCTTGATCAGGAAGACAGGGGCCGAGCAGTACTTC.

This clonotype was counted a few times. The J gene is TRBJ2-2, the V gene TRBV6-6; 9 bases match TRBD1. The length of the CDR3 is 15 residues. J was trimmed by 10 bases and V by 0 bases; bases with no gene match: 6. Germline CDR1 is MNHNY and CDR2 is SVGAGI (reference sequence). The CDR3 loop reads CASSYSTGGIEELFF. The CDR3 DNA follows: TGTGCCAGCAGTTACTCTACAGGGGGCATAGAGGAGCTGTTTTTT.

This clonotype showed up many times. J is TRBJ1-2 and V is TRBV2; D gene ambiguous. In germline, CDR1 is SNHLY, CDR2 FYNNEI. V lost 6 bases to trimming and J lost 8 bases, with 10 bases between them. CDR3 length: 11 amino acids. In nucleotides, the CDR3 is TGTGCCAGCAGAACTGCCGGGGGCTACACCTTC. This codes for CASRTAGGYTF.

There are many counts of this clonotype. The chain carries TRBV12-3 or TRBV12-4 and TRBJ2-7; 8 bases map to TRBD1. V dropped 5 bases and J dropped 3; count of bases not matched to a gene: 15. This CDR3 has 17 residues. The CDR3 DNA is TGTGCCAGCAGTCGCCTCCTTACAGGGGGAGAGGTCTACGAGCAGTACTTC. This codes for CASSRLLTGGEVYEQYF.